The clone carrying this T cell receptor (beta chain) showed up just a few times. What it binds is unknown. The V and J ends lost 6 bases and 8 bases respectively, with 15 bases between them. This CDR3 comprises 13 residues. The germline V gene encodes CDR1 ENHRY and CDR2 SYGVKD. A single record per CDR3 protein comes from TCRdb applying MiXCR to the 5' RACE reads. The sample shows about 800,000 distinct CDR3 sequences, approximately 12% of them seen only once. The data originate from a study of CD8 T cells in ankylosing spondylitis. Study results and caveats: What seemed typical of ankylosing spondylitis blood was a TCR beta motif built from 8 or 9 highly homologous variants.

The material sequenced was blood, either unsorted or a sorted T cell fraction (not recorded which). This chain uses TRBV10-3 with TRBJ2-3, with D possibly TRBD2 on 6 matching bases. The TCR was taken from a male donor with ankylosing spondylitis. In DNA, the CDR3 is TGTGCCATCAGCGGGGACTCCCTAGTTACGCAGTATTTT. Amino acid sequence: CAISGDSLVTQYF.